The text below deals with one TCR beta chain. The assay was immunoSEQ multiplex PCR, and TCRdb's table has in-frame clones only and misses some. The table includes some 310,000 clones, more than 75% detected once. This entry is derived from a study of blood T cell repertoires in COVID-19. Input material: peripheral blood. The TCR originated in a man between 45 and 60 years old with active or convalescent COVID-19.

The CDR3 bases are TGTGCCAGCTCACCTCGACTTCGCACAGATACGCAGTATTTT. Translation gives CASSPRLRTDTQYF. The chain carries TRBV18 and TRBJ2-3; no firm D call. Trimming stripped 3 bases from V and 1 base from J, with 8 bases between. The CDR3 has 14 residues. The V gene's germline CDR1 is KGHSH and CDR2 LQKENI.